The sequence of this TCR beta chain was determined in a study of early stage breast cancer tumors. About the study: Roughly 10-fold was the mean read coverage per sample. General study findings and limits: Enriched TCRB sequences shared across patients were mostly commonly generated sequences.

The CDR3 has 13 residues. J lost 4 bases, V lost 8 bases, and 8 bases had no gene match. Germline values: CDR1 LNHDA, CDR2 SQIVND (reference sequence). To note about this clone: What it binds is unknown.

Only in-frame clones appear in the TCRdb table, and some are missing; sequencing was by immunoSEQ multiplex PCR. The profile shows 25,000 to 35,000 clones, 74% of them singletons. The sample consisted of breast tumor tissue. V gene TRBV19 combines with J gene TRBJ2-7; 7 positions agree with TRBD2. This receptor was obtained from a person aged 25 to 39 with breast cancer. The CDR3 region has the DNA TGTGCCAGTCGGGCCTTGGGAGGGTACGAGCAGTACTTC. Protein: CASRALGGYEQYF.